This TCR beta chain appears in the sequencing data of a study of HIV-infected patients and healthy controls. TCRdb called the 5' RACE reads again in MiXCR, with one record for every CDR3 protein. The table has about 70,000 distinct CDR3 sequences, 15% to 20% seen once. V was clipped by 6 bases and J by 9 bases, with 24 bases between them. Germline CDR1 and CDR2: DFQATT and SNEGSKA (reference sequence). The CDR3 runs 14 residues. This chain connects TRBV20-1 to TRBJ2-7; tentative D call: TRBD2 (6 bases). The receptor comes from a human donor in good health. The material sequenced was CD4+ T cells from blood. CDR3 region: CSAGLDGTVFGQYF. CDR3 bases: TGCAGTGCGGGACTGGACGGTACAGTTTTCGGGCAGTACTTC.